One sample yielded the 18 T cell receptor beta chains listed below, sequenced in a study of blood T cells in healthy people across ages. A second PCR of roughly 7 to 11 cycles used a sample-barcoded 5' primer and a J-beta primer mix. TCRdb ran MiXCR on the 5' RACE reads and lists one entry per CDR3 protein. Here the sample spans about 800,000 distinct CDR3 sequences, 20% to 25% being singletons. These data were also reused for a study on T cells of mothers and their children.

The sequenced material came from blood. The receptor set was obtained from a boy younger than 18 in good health.

This clonotype was picked up a small number of times. V gene TRBV28 combines with J gene TRBJ2-7; D tentatively reads TRBD1 or TRBD2 (5 bases each). Germline loops: CDR1 MDHEN, CDR2 SYDVKM. V lost 2 bases and J lost 5, with 19 bases in between. The length of the CDR3 is 16 residues. CDR3 residues: CASSLVRETRGDEQYF. CDR3 coding DNA: TGTGCCAGCAGTTTAGTTCGGGAAACTAGAGGGGACGAGCAGTACTTC.

The V and J genes are TRBV6-6 and TRBJ1-4; no clear D gene. The CDR3 totals 16 residues. Germline V lookup: CDR1 MNHNY, CDR2 SVGAGI (reference sequence). V was cut by 2 bases and J by 4 bases, with 14 bases left in between. In nucleotides, the CDR3 is TGTGCCAGCAGTTACATGGCAGTTTTCAATAATGAAAAACTGTTTTTT. This gives the protein CASSYMAVFNNEKLFF.

The genes are TRBV27 and TRBJ2-5, with 7 positions matching TRBD1. The CDR3 runs to 15 residues. Germline V gives CDR1 MNHEY, CDR2 SMNVEV (reference sequence). With 6 bases clipped from V and 1 base from J, the junction kept 8 bases outside the gene matches. CDR3 amino acids: CASSPYRGPQETQYF. The CDR3 DNA is TGTGCCAGCAGCCCCTACAGGGGACCCCAAGAGACCCAGTACTTC.

The chain has TRBV7-9 and TRBJ2-7; D is unclear. CDR3 size: 16 residues. Germline V lookup: CDR1 SEHNR, CDR2 FQNEAQ (reference sequence). Trimming left V 1 base short and J 2 bases short, with 15 bases between. The CDR3 protein is CASSLETAISPYEQYF. The CDR3 DNA sequence: TGTGCCAGCAGCTTAGAAACGGCCATTTCTCCCTACGAGCAGTACTTC.

This chain uses TRBV20-1 with TRBJ2-3; 14 nucleotides match TRBD2. This CDR3 region has 17 residues. The germline V gene has CDR1 DFQATT and CDR2 SNEGSKA (reference sequence). V lost 6 bases to trimming and J lost 5 bases; unmatched junction nucleotides: 13. The CDR3 DNA reads TGCAGTGCCGTTACTCGTCCGGGACTAGCGGGGGTAGATACGCAGTATTTT. Amino acid sequence: CSAVTRPGLAGVDTQYF.

This clonotype was found a few times. J is TRBJ1-1 and V is TRBV7-9; weak D call: TRBD1 (6 bases). This CDR3 comprises 15 residues. V lost 5 bases to trimming and J lost 0 bases, with 13 bases between them. Germline values: CDR1 SEHNR, CDR2 FQNEAQ (reference sequence). The CDR3: CASSPTQGMNTEAFF. The CDR3 nucleotides read TGTGCCAGCAGCCCAACTCAGGGGATGAACACTGAAGCTTTCTTT.

The gene calls are TRBV20-1 and TRBJ2-5, with D maybe TRBD2 (6 bases). V was shortened by 0 bases and J by 4 bases, with 21 bases between the two germline ends. Looked up from germline, CDR1 is DFQATT and CDR2 is SNEGSKA (reference sequence). This CDR3 is built from 17 residues. The CDR3 spells CSARDITGEDWRETQYF. Here the CDR3 DNA reads TGCAGTGCTAGAGATATTACGGGGGAGGATTGGAGAGAGACCCAGTACTTC.

This chain connects TRBV7-2 to TRBJ2-7; D may be TRBD1 (5 bases). The V end was cut by 2 bases, the J end by 5 bases, with 22 bases between. Germline lookup yields CDR1 SGHTA and CDR2 FQGNSA. CDR3 length equals 17 residues. The CDR3: CASSLPALQGKSHEQYF. The CDR3 bases are TGTGCCAGCAGCTTACCTGCCTTGCAGGGTAAGTCCCACGAGCAGTACTTC.

CDR3 coding DNA: TGTGCCAGCAGCTTAGCTGGGGCAGCTAATCAGCCCCAGCATTTT. It encodes CASSLAGAANQPQHF. The rearrangement uses TRBV7-2 and TRBJ1-5, with D perhaps TRBD1 (5 bases). The CDR3 is 15 amino acids. V lost 0 bases and J lost 4, with 10 bases in between. The V gene's germline CDR1 is SGHTA and CDR2 FQGNSA. The full variable domain, completed using reference TRBV7-2 and TRBJ1-5, is GAGVSQSPSNKVTEKGKDVELRCDPISGHTALYWYRQSLGQGLEFLIYFQGNSAPDKSGLPSDRFSAERTGGSVSTLTIQRTQQEDSAVYLCASSLAGAANQPQHFGDGTRLSIL.

Here the CDR3 DNA reads TGTGCCAGCAGTTTATCGAAGGCTTCCGAGCAGTACTTC. This codes for CASSLSKASEQYF. The genes are TRBV27 and TRBJ2-7; D not resolved. V was pared by 0 bases and J by 6 bases, with 9 bases between. The CDR3 is 13 residues long. The V gene's germline CDR1 is MNHEY and CDR2 SMNVEV (reference sequence).

The V gene is TRBV20-1, the J gene TRBJ2-4; D is ambiguous. CDR1 is DFQATT, CDR2 SNEGSKA, per germline (reference sequence). Trimming took 1 base from V and 3 from J, leaving 7 bases between them. This CDR3 contains 13 residues. CDR3 sequence: CSARGHFKNIQYF. DNA for the CDR3: TGCAGTGCTAGAGGTCACTTCAAAAACATTCAGTACTTC.

This clonotype has a handful of counts. This chain uses TRBV2 with TRBJ2-3; no clear D. CDR3 length: 14 residues. V lost 6 bases and J lost 0, with 10 bases in between. In germline, CDR1 is SNHLY, CDR2 FYNNEI. The chain's CDR3 is CASRAETSTDTQYF. The CDR3 nucleotides read TGTGCCAGCAGGGCGGAAACTAGCACAGATACGCAGTATTTT.

This clonotype occurred a few times. V usage is TRBV3-1 and J usage is TRBJ2-1; 7 bases map to TRBD2. The V and J ends lost 4 bases and 10 bases, in that order; junction bases with no gene match: 13. Per the germline V gene, CDR1 is LGHDT and CDR2 is YNNKEL (reference sequence). This CDR3 is built from 15 residues. CDR3 nucleotides: TGTGCCAGCAGCCTCGGGTCGATGAGCGGGGTGGAGCAGTTCTTC. The encoded protein is CASSLGSMSGVEQFF.

The chain joins TRBV15 to TRBJ1-2; D is unresolved. This CDR3 contains 13 residues. CDR1 and CDR2 from the germline V gene are LNHNV and YYDKDF (reference sequence). Trimming removed 3 bases from V and 5 bases from J, with 10 bases in between. CDR3 nucleotide sequence: TGTGCCACCAGCAGCACCCAGGCTTATGGCTACACCTTC. Amino acids: CATSSTQAYGYTF.

The chain uses TRBV12-3 or TRBV12-4 and TRBJ2-2; 14 nucleotides match TRBD2. The junction had 11 bases not matched to a gene; V was cut back by 6 bases and J by 5 bases. The CDR3 is 18 residues long. CDR3 loop: CASRETSGRVWGTGELFF. Here the CDR3 DNA reads TGTGCCAGCAGGGAGACTAGCGGGAGGGTCTGGGGGACCGGGGAGCTGTTTTTT.

The V call is TRBV12-3 or TRBV12-4, the J call TRBJ2-2; D is possibly TRBD1 (6 bases). V was pared by 6 bases and J by 0 bases, with 17 bases between. The CDR3 has 17 residues. The DNA for the CDR3 is TGTGCCAGCAGCCCTCCCCACAGGGTCCCGAACACCGGGGAGCTGTTTTTT. This encodes CASSPPHRVPNTGELFF.

The V and J genes are TRBV10-3 and TRBJ2-1; 11 nucleotides align to TRBD2. Germline V gene sequence: CDR1 ENHRY, CDR2 SYGVKD. After removal of 0 bases from V and 5 bases from J, the junction contained 3 bases not matched to a gene. CDR3 length: 16 amino acids. The CDR3 here is CAISESLAGDNNEQFF. In DNA form, the CDR3 reads TGTGCCATCAGTGAGTCACTAGCGGGGGACAACAATGAGCAGTTCTTC.

This clonotype was observed a few times. The chain uses TRBV4-3 and TRBJ1-4; 7 nucleotides agree with TRBD1. The CDR3 runs to 15 residues. Germline V gene data show CDR1 as LGHNA and CDR2 as YSLEER. Germline trimming cut 4 bases from V and 4 bases from J; bases unmatched to any gene: 6. CDR3 residues: CASSRYRGRNEKLFF. The CDR3 DNA follows: TGCGCCAGCAGCCGCTACAGGGGACGTAATGAAAAACTGTTTTTT.